Sequencing of this T cell receptor beta chain was carried out in a study of shared clonotypes between healthy human individuals. Broader study findings: Depth of sequencing was expected to influence donor clonotype sharing. A handful of donors showed sharing of around 5.3% of naive CD4 clonotypes.

Using immunoSEQ multiplex PCR, the repertoire was profiled, and TCRdb retains in-frame clones only, with some absent. Here the sample spans about 1 million clones, under 80% being singletons. This CDR3 is built from 12 residues. From germline, CDR1 is MNHEY and CDR2 SVGAGI. With 2 bases removed from V and 6 bases from J, the gap between germline ends came to 8 bases. Nashville, Tennessee was home to all donors, who were Caucasian adults. For this clone: Its specificity is not known.

Sequences were obtained from memory CD4+ T cells sorted from blood. Regarding subset: CD45RA-negative fraction. The rearrangement uses TRBV6-5 and TRBJ2-7; maybe TRBD2 (5 bases). The clonotype was recovered from a man aged 18 to 30 in good health. CDR3 DNA sequence: TGTGCCAGCAGTTACCGCACTAGCGAGCAGTACTTC. Its translation: CASSYRTSEQYF.